The rows below give T cell receptor beta chains drawn from one sample of a study of T cell changes during pregnancy in multiple sclerosis. Produced via immunoSEQ multiplex PCR; TCRdb's table is partial and in-frame only. Seen here are about 70,000 clones, around 94% observed once, and the top ten hold about 2.2%. The source was peripheral blood, collected before pregnancy. All receptors come from a female donor with multiple sclerosis, enrolled in a pregnancy study. CDR3s include the opening cysteine and the closing phenylalanine or tryptophan. A D gene is named only where the DNA matches it firmly. For some rows the clone size is stated as once, few or many, or as a class when expanded; others skip it.

abundance,d_gene,v_gene,j_gene,CDR3nt,CDR3aa
NA,TRBD2,TRBV5-6,TRBJ2-1,TGTGCCAGCAGCTTGATGGGACTAGAGGGGCTCCGGCAGTTCTTC,CASSLMGLEGLRQFF
NA,TRBD2,TRBV19,TRBJ2-7,TGTGCCAGTAGTATGACTAGCGGGAGGTTCATCGAGCAGTACTTC,CASSMTSGRFIEQYF
NA,NA,TRBV7-9,TRBJ1-2,TGTGCCAGCAGCTTAGGGGTAGGCAGACTTATTAACTATGGCTACACCTTC,CASSLGVGRLINYGYTF
NA,TRBD1,TRBV19,TRBJ1-1,TGTGCCAGTAGTATAGATGGAGGGGGCTTGAACACTGAAGCTTTCTTT,CASSIDGGGLNTEAFF
NA,NA,TRBV19,TRBJ1-5,TGTGCCAGTAGTAACAGATACGTCGAGCCCCAGCATTTT,CASSNRYVEPQHF
NA,NA,TRBV5-4,TRBJ1-4,TGTGCCAGCAGCTTGGAGGGGTCAACTAATGAAAAACTGTTTTTT,CASSLEGSTNEKLFF
once,TRBD1,TRBV28,TRBJ1-3,TGTGCCAGCAGCAAGGGGGGACAGCGAATAAACACCATATATTTT,CASSKGGQRINTIYF
NA,TRBD1,TRBV4-3,TRBJ2-2,TGCGCCAGCAGCCGAGTTGCAGGGGGAAACACCGGGGAGCTGTTTTTT,CASSRVAGGNTGELFF
NA,NA,TRBV29-1,TRBJ2-1,TGCAGCGTTGAAGACCACGGCGGCCACAATGAGCAGTTCTTC,CSVEDHGGHNEQFF
once,NA,TRBV2,TRBJ2-7,TGTGCCAGCAGAGGGAGTCCCTCCTACGAGCAGTACTTC,CASRGSPSYEQYF
NA,NA,TRBV19,TRBJ2-1,TGTGCCAGTAGGGACCCCTGGACTACCTACAATGAGCAGTTCTTC,CASRDPWTTYNEQFF
NA,NA,TRBV9,TRBJ2-2,TGTGCCAGCAGCGACCCTAGGGAGGCTGCAGGCGGGGAGCTGTTTTTT,CASSDPREAAGGELFF
NA,TRBD2,TRBV11-3,TRBJ2-5,TGTGCCAGCAGCCCTGGACTAGCGGGAGGGTTGGAGACCCAGTACTTC,CASSPGLAGGLETQYF
NA,NA,TRBV5-1,TRBJ1-2,TGCGCCAGCAGCTCCATCCAGGGTTCTGGCTACACCTTC,CASSSIQGSGYTF
NA,TRBD1,TRBV7-9,TRBJ2-7,TGTGCCAGCAGCGCCTTGGGCAGGGGGCGCGAGCAGTACTTC,CASSALGRGREQYF
NA,TRBD1,TRBV28,TRBJ2-7,TGTGCCAGCAGTTGGGACAGCTCCTACGAGCAGTACTTC,CASSWDSSYEQYF
NA,TRBD1,TRBV15,TRBJ1-4,TGTGCCACCAGCAGAGGGGGACAGAATAATGAAAAACTGTTTTTT,CATSRGGQNNEKLFF
NA,TRBD1,TRBV5-4,TRBJ2-7,TGTGCCAGCAGCTTGGCGGGACAGGGCTACGAGCAGTACTTC,CASSLAGQGYEQYF
NA,TRBD2,TRBV6-5,TRBJ2-6,TGTGCCACCACCGGGAGGAGCTCTGGGGCCAACGTCCTGACTTTC,CATTGRSSGANVLTF
once,NA,TRBV2,TRBJ1-3,TGTGCCAGCAGTGAATATTCTGGAAACACCATATATTTT,CASSEYSGNTIYF
NA,NA,TRBV27,TRBJ1-1,TGTGCCAGCTCCGGGGGTCTGGGCACTGAAGCTTTCTTT,CASSGGLGTEAFF
NA,NA,TRBV28,TRBJ2-3,TGTGCCAGCACCTACCTCAACCAGGGTACGCAGTATTTT,CASTYLNQGTQYF
NA,NA,TRBV27,TRBJ1-1,TGTGCCAGCAGTTTAGTTTCCTTAACAGGGCTGTCGGGTGTGAACACTGAAGCTTTCTTT,CASSLVSLTGLSGVNTEAFF
NA,NA,TRBV1,TRBJ2-2,TGCACCAGCGATACTCCTAGCGGGAGTCCTTTAGACACCGGGGAGCTGTTTTTT,CTSDTPSGSPLDTGELFF
once,TRBD2,TRBV4-2,TRBJ2-1,TGTGCCAGCAGCCGGGGACTAGCGGGTCCCCTAGTGACGTTCTTC,CASSRGLAGPLVTFF
NA,NA,TRBV9,TRBJ2-3,TGTGCCAGCAGCGTGAGCGGTTTCACAGATACGCAGTATTTT,CASSVSGFTDTQYF
NA,NA,TRBV6-1,TRBJ1-1,TGTGCCAGCCTCTATTTCCAGAACACTGAAGCTTTCTTT,CASLYFQNTEAFF
NA,NA,TRBV4-2,TRBJ2-5,TGTGCCAGCAGCCAAGATGAGCTACAAGAGACCCAGTACTTC,CASSQDELQETQYF
NA,TRBD1,TRBV28,TRBJ1-4,TGTGCCAGCAGTTTAATGCGAGGACAGGGTCTTGAAAAACTGTTTTTT,CASSLMRGQGLEKLFF
NA,NA,TRBV5-4,TRBJ2-7,TGTGCCAGCAGCCCAGACGGAGCCTACGAGCAGTACTTC,CASSPDGAYEQYF
NA,NA,TRBV18,TRBJ2-5,TGTGCCAGCTCCCCCACGGGAACCCAGTACTTC,CASSPTGTQYF
NA,NA,TRBV5-4,TRBJ2-1,TGTGCCAGCAGTCCCAGGGGGGAAAGCTCCTACAATGAGCAGTTCTTC,CASSPRGESSYNEQFF
NA,TRBD2,TRBV4-1,TRBJ2-2,TGCGCCAGCAGCGGGGGACTAGCGGGCACCGGGGAGCTGTTTTTT,CASSGGLAGTGELFF
NA,NA,TRBV5-4,TRBJ1-2,TGTGCCAGCAGCTTGGGGCAGGGCGGTATATATGGCTACACCTTC,CASSLGQGGIYGYTF
NA,TRBD2,TRBV5-1,TRBJ2-3,TGCGCCAGCAGCTCCGGACTAGCGGGGGCAGATACGCAGTATTTT,CASSSGLAGADTQYF
NA,TRBD2,TRBV5-1,TRBJ2-2,TGCGCCAGCAGCCACCAGACTAGCGGTACCGGGGAGCTGTTTTTT,CASSHQTSGTGELFF